Below, 2 T cell receptor beta chains from the same sample are listed, as sequenced in a study of T-cell reconstitution after alpha-beta-depleted transplantation in children. It was with unique molecular identifiers that the TCRbeta library was prepared. One entry per CDR3 protein, called by TCRdb with MiXCR from the PCR reads. The table includes around 960,000 distinct CDR3 sequences, about 30% detected once. This sample comprised PBMCs, mostly from graft donor cells, obtained 360 days after TCRalphabeta/CD19-depleted stem cell transplant. These receptors all come from a boy less than two years old who had a stem cell transplant for SCID, so the T cells may come from the graft donor.

The chain combines TRBV6-1 with TRBJ2-7, with D unresolved. The CDR3 is made up of 15 amino acids. Trimming removed 6 bases at V and 0 bases at J, with 15 bases between. Germline V gene sequence: CDR1 MNHNS, CDR2 SASEGT. The CDR3 coding sequence is TGTGCCAGCAGGCCCGGACCCTTGAGCTCCTACGAGCAGTACTTC. Translated, it gives CASRPGPLSSYEQYF.

V and J are TRBV20-1 and TRBJ2-5; 9 nucleotides agree with TRBD2. CDR3 size: 15 residues. Germline V gene data show CDR1 as DFQATT and CDR2 as SNEGSKA (reference sequence). V trimming: 1 base; J trimming: 4 bases; junction bases outside the gene matches: 7. The CDR3 DNA follows: TGCAGTGCTAGAGTGCGCGGGGGGGCCGGAGAGACCCAGTACTTC. The encoded protein is CSARVRGGAGETQYF.